Shown below are 24 T cell receptor beta chains from a single sample sequenced in a study of yellow fever vaccine responses in identical twins. One entry per CDR3 protein results from TCRdb running MiXCR on the RT-PCR reads. The profile shows under 20,000 distinct CDR3 sequences, about 65% of them singletons. The specimen was T cells from blood (PBMCs), unsorted or a sorted subset (not recorded which), collected before or after yellow fever vaccination (not recorded which). The receptors here all came from a woman younger than 35 who received the yellow fever vaccine.

V usage is TRBV29-1 and J usage is TRBJ2-5; D not certain. Germline CDR1 reads SQVTM; CDR2 reads ANQGSEA. Trimming left V 4 bases short and J 3 bases short, with 15 bases between. This CDR3 is built from 14 residues. The CDR3 DNA reads TGCAGCGTTGGAAAGGACCACCAAAAAGAGACCCAGTACTTC. The encoded protein is CSVGKDHQKETQYF. Combining the CDR3 with reference TRBV29-1 and TRBJ2-5 gives the whole variable domain SAVISQKPSRDICQRGTSLTIQCQVDSQVTMMFWYRQQPGQSLTLIATANQGSEATYESGFVIDKFPISRPNLTFSTLTVSNMSPEDSSIYLCSVGKDHQKETQYFGPGTRLLVL.

The chain carries TRBV11-1 and TRBJ1-2; the D is unclear. The ends were cut back, 5 bases at V and 4 bases at J, with 14 bases in the middle. The CDR3 extends over 14 amino acids. Germline CDR1 is SGHAT and CDR2 is FQDESV (reference sequence). In DNA form, the CDR3 reads TGTGCCAGCAGCAAAGGAGAAGGAACCTATGGCTACACCTTC. Protein: CASSKGEGTYGYTF.

The CDR3 protein is CASSFISGNEQFF. The CDR3 bases are TGTGCCAGCAGCTTTATATCCGGCAATGAGCAGTTCTTC. This chain uses TRBV11-2 with TRBJ2-1; no reliable D call. CDR1 is SGHAT and CDR2 is FQNNGV in the germline V gene. CDR3 size: 13 residues. The V and J ends lost 3 bases and 6 bases respectively, with 9 bases between them.

This chain joins TRBV20-1 and TRBJ2-7; TRBD2 matches at 16 bases. There are 17 residues in the CDR3. Per germline, CDR1 DFQATT and CDR2 SNEGSKA (reference sequence). V was pared by 6 bases and J by 2 bases, with 10 bases of the junction left unmatched. The CDR3 bases are TGCAGTGCCCCTCCGGGACTAGCGGGAGGGGCTACCTACGAGCAGTACTTC. Its protein is CSAPPGLAGGATYEQYF.

The chain joins TRBV18 to TRBJ2-2, with D unresolved. Between the trimmed V and J ends, which lost 2 bases and 5 bases, there was a span of 9 bases. This CDR3 is built from 14 residues. Germline V gene data show CDR1 as KGHSH and CDR2 as LQKENI. The DNA for the CDR3 is TGTGCCAGCTCACCAGAGTGGCAGACCGGGGAGCTGTTTTTT. Translated: CASSPEWQTGELFF. Complete variable domain (other parts from reference TRBV18 and TRBJ2-2): NAGVMQNPRHLVRRRGQEARLRCSPMKGHSHVYWYRQLPEEGLKFMVYLQKENIIDESGMPKERFSAEFPKEGPSILRIQQVVRGDSAAYFCASSPEWQTGELFFGEGSRLTVL.

This rearrangement joins TRBV12-3 or TRBV12-4 to TRBJ2-3; D uncertain. Trimming took off 3 bases at V and 2 bases at J, with 3 bases between the two ends. The CDR3 consists of 12 residues. The CDR3 loop reads CASSLVTDTQYF. The CDR3 DNA reads TGTGCCAGCAGTTTGGTCACAGATACGCAGTATTTT.

This clonotype was seen once. The chain has TRBV20-1 and TRBJ1-5; D remains ambiguous. Germline V gene sequence: CDR1 DFQATT, CDR2 SNEGSKA (reference sequence). Trimming took off 3 bases at V and 4 bases at J, with 4 bases between the two ends. The CDR3 runs 11 residues. For the CDR3, the DNA is TGCAGTGCTAGCCAAAATCAGCCCCAGCATTTT. Translated, it gives CSASQNQPQHF.

The rearrangement links TRBV6-2 or TRBV6-3 to TRBJ2-1, with 9 bases lining up with TRBD1. Germline CDR1 MNHEY, CDR2 SVGEGT. The V and J ends lost 4 bases and 14 bases, in that order; junction bases with no gene match: 3. The CDR3 extends over 11 amino acids. DNA for the CDR3: TGTGCCAGCAGTTTCGGACAGGGGAAGTTCTTC. Protein: CASSFGQGKFF.

This clonotype showed up just a few times. The chain links TRBV24-1 to TRBJ2-3; the D is unclear. CDR3 length equals 15 residues. Germline lookup yields CDR1 KGHDR and CDR2 SFDVKD. The ends were cut back, 4 bases at V and 0 bases at J, with 10 bases in the middle. CDR3 protein: CATSEKGASTDTQYF. CDR3 sequence (DNA): TGTGCCACCAGTGAAAAGGGTGCAAGCACAGATACGCAGTATTTT.

V usage is TRBV18 and J usage is TRBJ1-1, with D perhaps TRBD1 (6 bases). Trimming removed 6 bases from V and 3 bases from J, with 20 bases in between. This CDR3 has 16 residues. Germline assignment: CDR1 KGHSH and CDR2 LQKENI. CDR3 coding DNA: TGTGCCAGCTCTCCAGGGGTTCGGGGGCGAGACACTGAAGCTTTCTTT. Protein sequence: CASSPGVRGRDTEAFF.

The chain recombines TRBV15 with TRBJ2-1; no clear D gene. Germline V gives CDR1 LNHNV, CDR2 YYDKDF (reference sequence). The CDR3 sequence is 13 residues long. With 5 bases removed from V and 4 bases from J, the gap between germline ends came to 9 bases. This CDR3 reads CATSPGPYNEQFF. CDR3 sequence (DNA): TGTGCCACCAGCCCCGGGCCTTACAATGAGCAGTTCTTC.

This clonotype came up a few times. J is TRBJ2-1 and V is TRBV11-1; 11 positions match TRBD2. Germline V gene sequence: CDR1 SGHAT, CDR2 FQDESV (reference sequence). This CDR3 region has 17 residues. With 5 bases clipped from V and 7 bases from J, the junction kept 13 bases outside the gene matches. This CDR3 reads CASSALAGGSPWNEQFF. The CDR3 coding sequence is TGTGCCAGCAGCGCCCTAGCGGGGGGTTCACCTTGGAATGAGCAGTTCTTC.

The rearrangement links TRBV11-3 to TRBJ1-1, with a tentative D call TRBD1 (5 bases). CDR1 is SGHNT and CDR2 is YENEEA in the germline V gene. V lost 5 bases, J lost 0 bases, and 13 bases lay in between. The CDR3 is made up of 15 amino acids. The CDR3 DNA sequence: TGTGCCAGCAGCCCGAGGACAACAATGAACACTGAAGCTTTCTTT. This sequence encodes CASSPRTTMNTEAFF.

The chain uses TRBV4-1 and TRBJ2-1; TRBD2 aligns across 11 bases. V shed 4 bases, J shed 7 bases, and the junction held 9 bases outside the gene matches. The CDR3 is 16 residues long. CDR1 is MGHRA and CDR2 is YSYEKL in the germline V gene. The CDR3 coding sequence is TGCGCCAGCAGCCTCGTGACTAGCGGGACACAGAATGAGCAGTTCTTC. Protein sequence: CASSLVTSGTQNEQFF.

The rearrangement uses TRBV7-6 and TRBJ2-5; TRBD2 aligns across 14 bases. Germline CDR1 and CDR2: SGHVS and FNYEAQ. The CDR3 spans 17 residues. Unmatched junction bases numbered 8, after V lost 6 bases and J lost 2 bases. The CDR3 region has the DNA TGTGCCAGCAGTCCAGGACTAGCGGGGGGCTTTCAAGAGACCCAGTACTTC. Its translation is CASSPGLAGGFQETQYF.

The J gene is TRBJ2-1, the V gene TRBV11-2, with D unresolved. V lost 4 bases and J lost 5, with 3 bases in between. Germline V gives CDR1 SGHAT, CDR2 FQNNGV. The CDR3 covers 11 residues. In DNA form, the CDR3 reads TGTGCCAGCAGCTATCACAATGAGCAGTTCTTC. Protein: CASSYHNEQFF.

The chain joins TRBV29-1 to TRBJ2-3; D unclear. The CDR3 loop spans 8 amino acids. Trimming removed 6 bases from V and 5 bases from J, with 0 bases in between. CDR1 and CDR2 from the germline V gene are SQVTM and ANQGSEA. CDR3 sequence (DNA): TGCAGCGTAGATACGCAGTATTTT. Amino acids: CSVDTQYF.

Remarks on this clonotype: A read error may produce the germline difference seen at one junction end. V and J are TRBV7-3 and TRBJ2-7; 10 positions match TRBD1. This CDR3 has 17 amino acids. Germline V gene data show CDR1 as SGHTA and CDR2 as FQGTGA. CDR3 nucleotide sequence: TGTGCCAGCAGCCTAACGACAGGGGGCATTGGGTCCTACGAGCAGTACTTC. Protein: CASSLTTGGIGSYEQYF.

The V gene is TRBV29-1, the J gene TRBJ2-1; D may be TRBD1 or TRBD2 (5 bases each). With 4 bases removed from V and 4 bases from J, the gap between germline ends came to 11 bases. The germline V gene has CDR1 SQVTM and CDR2 ANQGSEA. The CDR3 covers 13 residues. The CDR3 region is CSVAGRGYNEQFF. The CDR3 DNA follows: TGCAGCGTTGCGGGGCGCGGTTACAATGAGCAGTTCTTC.

This clonotype was seen a handful of times. The chain joins TRBV5-6 to TRBJ2-1; 9 bases agree with TRBD1. CDR3 length: 16 residues. V gave up 0 bases and J gave up 4 bases; unmatched junction bases: 5. Per the germline V gene, CDR1 is SGHDT and CDR2 is YYEEEE. The CDR3 sequence: CASSLDRGQLYNEQFF. DNA of the CDR3: TGTGCCAGCAGCTTGGACAGGGGGCAATTGTACAATGAGCAGTTCTTC.

This clonotype was detected a few times. This sequence joins TRBV2 and TRBJ2-7, with D tentatively TRBD1 (5 bases). V dropped 4 bases and J dropped 3 bases, with 7 bases sitting between them. This CDR3 spans 12 amino acids. The germline gives CDR1 SNHLY, CDR2 FYNNEI. Written as DNA, the CDR3 is TGTGCCAGCAGTGGGCAGGGCTACGAGCAGTACTTC. It yields the protein CASSGQGYEQYF.

This chain joins TRBV29-1 and TRBJ2-7; possible D gene TRBD1, 5 bases. Trimming took off 7 bases at V and 2 bases at J, with 12 bases between the two ends. Looked up from germline, CDR1 is SQVTM and CDR2 is ANQGSEA. CDR3 size: 12 residues. The CDR3 DNA sequence: TGCAGCGCGAAAGACAGAGCCTACGAGCAGTACTTC. It yields the protein CSAKDRAYEQYF.

This clonotype was recorded once. CDR3 residues: CASSRPGGGTEAFF. The DNA of the CDR3 is TGTGCCAGCAGCCGCCCCGGGGGTGGGACTGAAGCTTTCTTT. The chain recombines TRBV3-1 with TRBJ1-1; D might be TRBD1 (5 bases). Between the trimmed V and J ends, which lost 4 bases and 5 bases, there was a span of 14 bases. The CDR3 is 14 amino acids. Germline assignment: CDR1 LGHDT and CDR2 YNNKEL (reference sequence).

Only one count was recorded for this clonotype. V is TRBV19 and J is TRBJ2-6, with D hard to call. The CDR3 is 16 residues long. CDR1 is LNHDA, CDR2 SQIVND, per germline (reference sequence). The V gene lost 5 bases and the J gene lost 4 bases, with 15 bases spanning the gap. In DNA form, the CDR3 reads TGTGCCAGTAGTTGGGCTGGGCTCTCCGGGGCCAACGTCCTGACTTTC. Encoded protein: CASSWAGLSGANVLTF.